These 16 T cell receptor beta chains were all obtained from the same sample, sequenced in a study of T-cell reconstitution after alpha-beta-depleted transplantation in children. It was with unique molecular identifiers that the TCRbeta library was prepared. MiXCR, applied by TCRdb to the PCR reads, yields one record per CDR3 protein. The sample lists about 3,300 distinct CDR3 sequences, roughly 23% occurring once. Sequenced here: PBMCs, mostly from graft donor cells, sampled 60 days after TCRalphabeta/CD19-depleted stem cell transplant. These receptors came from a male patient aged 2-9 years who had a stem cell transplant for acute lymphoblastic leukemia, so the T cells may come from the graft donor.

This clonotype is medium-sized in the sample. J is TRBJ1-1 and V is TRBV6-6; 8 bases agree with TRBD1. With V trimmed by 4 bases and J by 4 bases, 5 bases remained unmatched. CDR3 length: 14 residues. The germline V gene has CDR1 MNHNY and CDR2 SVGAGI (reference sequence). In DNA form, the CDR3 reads TGTGCCAGCAGTTTGACAGGGGTCGGCACTGAAGCTTTCTTT. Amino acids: CASSLTGVGTEAFF.

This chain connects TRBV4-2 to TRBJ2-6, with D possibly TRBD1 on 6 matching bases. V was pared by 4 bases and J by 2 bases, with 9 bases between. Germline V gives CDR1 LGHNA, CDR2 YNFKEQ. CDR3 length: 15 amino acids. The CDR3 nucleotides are TGTGCCAGCAGCCGAACAGGGCCTGGGGCCAACGTCCTGACTTTC. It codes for CASSRTGPGANVLTF.

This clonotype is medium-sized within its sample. The CDR3 protein is CAWSARDTQYF. CDR3 nucleotides: TGTGCCTGGAGTGCCCGGGATACGCAGTATTTT. The rearrangement links TRBV30 to TRBJ2-3, with D unresolved. Between the trimmed V and J ends, which lost 1 base and 6 bases, there was a span of 5 bases. The CDR3 runs 11 residues. Germline CDR1 is GTSNPN and CDR2 is SVGIG (reference sequence).

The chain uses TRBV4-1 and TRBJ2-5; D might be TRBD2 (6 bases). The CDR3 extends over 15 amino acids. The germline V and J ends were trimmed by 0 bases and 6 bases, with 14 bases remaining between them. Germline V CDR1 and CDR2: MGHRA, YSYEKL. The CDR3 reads CASSQDSNSGKTQYF. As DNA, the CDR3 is TGCGCCAGCAGCCAAGATTCTAATAGCGGAAAGACCCAGTACTTC.

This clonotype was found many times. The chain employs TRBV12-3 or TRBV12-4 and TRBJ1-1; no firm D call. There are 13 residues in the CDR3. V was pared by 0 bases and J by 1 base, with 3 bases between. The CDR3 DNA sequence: TGTGCCAGCAGTTTAGCGCAGAACACTGAAGCTTTCTTT. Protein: CASSLAQNTEAFF.

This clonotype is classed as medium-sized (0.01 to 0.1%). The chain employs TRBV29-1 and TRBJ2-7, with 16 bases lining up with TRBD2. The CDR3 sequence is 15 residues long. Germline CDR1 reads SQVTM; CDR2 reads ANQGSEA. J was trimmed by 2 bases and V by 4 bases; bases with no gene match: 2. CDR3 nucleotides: TGCAGCGTTGCCGGGACTAGCGGGAGGGCCTACGAGCAGTACTTC. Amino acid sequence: CSVAGTSGRAYEQYF.

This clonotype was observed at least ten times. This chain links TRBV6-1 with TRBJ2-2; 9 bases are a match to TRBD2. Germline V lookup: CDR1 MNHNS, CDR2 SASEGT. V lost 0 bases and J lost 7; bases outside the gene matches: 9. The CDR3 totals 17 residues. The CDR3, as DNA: TGTGCCAGCAGTGAAGCGGCGACTAGCGGTTTGGGCGGGGAGCTGTTTTTT. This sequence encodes CASSEAATSGLGGELFF.

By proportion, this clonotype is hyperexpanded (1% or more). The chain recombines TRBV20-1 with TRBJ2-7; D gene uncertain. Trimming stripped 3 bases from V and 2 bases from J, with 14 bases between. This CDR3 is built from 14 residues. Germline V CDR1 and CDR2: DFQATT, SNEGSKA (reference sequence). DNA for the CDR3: TGCAGTGCTAGCCGACTGAGTGACCCCTACGAGCAGTACTTC. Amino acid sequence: CSASRLSDPYEQYF.

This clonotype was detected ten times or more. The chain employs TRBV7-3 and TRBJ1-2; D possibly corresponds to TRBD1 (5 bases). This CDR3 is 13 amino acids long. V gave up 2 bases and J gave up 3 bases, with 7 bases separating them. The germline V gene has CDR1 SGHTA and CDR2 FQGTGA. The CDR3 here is CASSLRGHYGYTF. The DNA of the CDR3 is TGTGCCAGCAGCTTACGGGGACACTATGGCTACACCTTC.

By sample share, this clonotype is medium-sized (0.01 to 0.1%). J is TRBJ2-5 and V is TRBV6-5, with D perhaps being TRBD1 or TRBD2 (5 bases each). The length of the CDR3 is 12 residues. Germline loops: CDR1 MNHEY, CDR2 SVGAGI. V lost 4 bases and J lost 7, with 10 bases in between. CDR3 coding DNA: TGTGCCAGCAGTTGGGACCGCGGGACCCAGTACTTC. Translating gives CASSWDRGTQYF.

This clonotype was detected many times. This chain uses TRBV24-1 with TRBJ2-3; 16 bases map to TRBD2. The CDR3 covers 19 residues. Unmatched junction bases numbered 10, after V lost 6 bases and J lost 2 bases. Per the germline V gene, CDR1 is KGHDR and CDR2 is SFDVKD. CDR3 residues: CATSPNPGLAGGATDTQYF. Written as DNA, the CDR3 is TGTGCCACCAGTCCGAACCCGGGACTAGCGGGAGGGGCCACAGATACGCAGTATTTT.

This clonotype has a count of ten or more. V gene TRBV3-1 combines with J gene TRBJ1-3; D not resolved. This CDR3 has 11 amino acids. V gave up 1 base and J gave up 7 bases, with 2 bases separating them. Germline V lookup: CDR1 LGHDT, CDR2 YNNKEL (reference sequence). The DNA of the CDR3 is TGTGCCAGCAGCCAAGCGAACACCATATATTTT. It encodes CASSQANTIYF.

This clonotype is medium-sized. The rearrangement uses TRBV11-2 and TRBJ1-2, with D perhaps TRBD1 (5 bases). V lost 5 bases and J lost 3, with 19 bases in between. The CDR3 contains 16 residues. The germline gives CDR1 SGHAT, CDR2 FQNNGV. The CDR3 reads CASSPAGQGTYYGYTF. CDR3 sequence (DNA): TGTGCCAGCAGCCCGGCCGGCCAAGGGACGTACTATGGCTACACCTTC.

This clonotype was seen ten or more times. The CDR3 bases are TGTGCCAGCAGTTACTCGAGATTCCCGCTAGCGGGAGATAGCGAGCAGTACTTC. As protein: CASSYSRFPLAGDSEQYF. This chain uses TRBV6-2 or TRBV6-3 with TRBJ2-7, with 10 bases that match TRBD2. This CDR3 contains 18 residues. The germline CDR1 and CDR2 sequences are MNHEY and SVGEGT. With 0 bases clipped from V and 6 bases from J, the junction kept 14 bases outside the gene matches.

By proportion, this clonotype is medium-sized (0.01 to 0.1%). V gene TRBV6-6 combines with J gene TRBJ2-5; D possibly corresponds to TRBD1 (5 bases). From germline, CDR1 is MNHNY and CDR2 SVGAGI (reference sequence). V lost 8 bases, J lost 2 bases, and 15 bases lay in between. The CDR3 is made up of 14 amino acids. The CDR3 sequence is CASRMRQFQETQYF. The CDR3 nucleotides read TGTGCCAGCCGGATGAGACAGTTTCAAGAGACCCAGTACTTC.

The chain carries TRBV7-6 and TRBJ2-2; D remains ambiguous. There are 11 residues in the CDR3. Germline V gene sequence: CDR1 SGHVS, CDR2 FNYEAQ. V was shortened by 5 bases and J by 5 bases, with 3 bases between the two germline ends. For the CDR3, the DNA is TGTGCCAGCAGCCATACCGGGGAGCTGTTTTTT. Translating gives CASSHTGELFF.